This T cell receptor (beta chain) stems from a study of immune cell composition in non-small cell lung cancer. The germline gives CDR1 SGHDT, CDR2 YYEEEE. CDR3 length: 14 residues. V gave up 0 bases and J gave up 4 bases, with 10 bases separating them. Notes on the study in general: No significant correlation existed between pack-years smoked and tumour clonality. Tumour-associated clones >0.5% occurred in around 35% of adenocarcinomas, approximately 79% of squamous. TIL tumour reactivity correlated with maximal tumour-associated clone frequency in adenocarcinoma.

Concerning this clone itself: The antigen is undetermined.

The repertoire was sequenced with immunoSEQ multiplex PCR; TCRdb's copy has only in-frame clones and lacks some. The sample has around 13,000 clones; roughly 68% are singletons. Sequencing was carried out using lung tumor tissue. The clonotype originates from a human donor with non-small cell lung cancer. J is TRBJ2-5 and V is TRBV5-6, with D perhaps TRBD1 (6 bases). The CDR3 reads CASSLGQGIETQYF. Written as DNA, the CDR3 is TGTGCCAGCAGCTTGGGGCAGGGGATAGAGACCCAGTACTTC.